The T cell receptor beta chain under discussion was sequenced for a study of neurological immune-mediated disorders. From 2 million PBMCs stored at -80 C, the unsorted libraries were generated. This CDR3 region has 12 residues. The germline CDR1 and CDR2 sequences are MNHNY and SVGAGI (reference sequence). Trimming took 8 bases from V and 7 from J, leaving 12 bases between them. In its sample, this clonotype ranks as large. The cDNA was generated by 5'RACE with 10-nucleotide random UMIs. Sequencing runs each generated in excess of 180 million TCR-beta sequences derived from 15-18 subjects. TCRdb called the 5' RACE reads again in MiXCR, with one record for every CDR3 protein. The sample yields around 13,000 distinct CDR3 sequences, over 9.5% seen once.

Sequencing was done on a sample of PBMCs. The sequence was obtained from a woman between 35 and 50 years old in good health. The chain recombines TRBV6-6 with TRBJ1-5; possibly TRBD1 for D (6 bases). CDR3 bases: TGTGCCAGCGGGAAGGGGGACCAGCCCCAGCATTTT. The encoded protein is CASGKGDQPQHF.